Following are 21 T cell receptor beta chains from one sample sequenced in a study of T cell changes during pregnancy in multiple sclerosis (dated by TCRdb to about 2019). The method was the immunoSEQ multiplex PCR assay. TCRdb took over this immuneACCESS table, retaining in-frame rearrangements with V and J assigned. Such tables are incomplete; in checked studies, under half of the missing clones stem from an unresolved V gene, and the remainder is unexplained. The sample contains just under 85,000 clones, roughly 90% of them found a single time. Clones ranked in the top ten supply roughly 2.5% of the sample. Material: peripheral blood, obtained in the first trimester of pregnancy. Receptors originate from a female donor with multiple sclerosis, enrolled in a pregnancy study.

CDR3 region: CASSSVTGEAYGYTF. Here the CDR3 DNA reads TGTGCCAGCAGCTCCGTGACAGGGGAAGCCTATGGCTACACCTTC. The rearrangement links TRBV5-5 to TRBJ1-2; 8 bases fit TRBD1. CDR1 is SGHKS and CDR2 is YYEKEE in the germline V gene (reference sequence). The CDR3 has 15 amino acids. V gave up 3 bases and J gave up 4 bases; unmatched junction bases: 8.

The chain employs TRBV11-2 and TRBJ2-2, with D uncertain. CDR1 is SGHAT, CDR2 FQNNGV, per germline. The CDR3 length is 14 residues. Between the trimmed V and J ends, which lost 0 bases and 4 bases, there was a span of 6 bases. The CDR3 coding sequence is TGTGCCAGCAGCTTAGAAGCTTCCACCGGGGAGCTGTTTTTT. It translates to CASSLEASTGELFF. Combining the CDR3 with reference TRBV11-2 and TRBJ2-2 gives the whole variable domain EAGVAQSPRYKIIEKRQSVAFWCNPISGHATLYWYQQILGQGPKLLIQFQNNGVVDDSQLPKDRFSAERLKGVDSTLKIQPAKLEDSAVYLCASSLEASTGELFFGEGSRLTVL.

The J gene is TRBJ2-7, the V gene TRBV28; D might be TRBD2 (6 bases). Germline assignment: CDR1 MDHEN and CDR2 SYDVKM. There are 14 residues in the CDR3. V was pared by 2 bases and J by 3 bases, with 11 bases between. The CDR3 DNA reads as TGTGCCAGCAGTTTAGCCCCCGGGGGCTACGAGCAGTACTTC. Protein product: CASSLAPGGYEQYF.

This chain joins TRBV6-1 and TRBJ1-5; 9 bases match TRBD1. With V trimmed by 2 bases and J by 5 bases, 7 bases remained unmatched. Germline V gene lookup returns CDR1 MNHNS and CDR2 SASEGT. The CDR3 contains 16 residues. CDR3 in amino acids: CASSERFDRGYQPQHF. Here the CDR3 DNA reads TGTGCCAGCAGTGAAAGATTCGACAGGGGGTATCAGCCCCAGCATTTT.

CDR3: CASRRQGGPGNTIYF. For the CDR3, the DNA is TGTGCCAGCCGCCGACAGGGGGGTCCTGGAAACACCATATATTTT. This chain connects TRBV9 to TRBJ1-3; 9 nucleotides line up with TRBD1. CDR1 SGDLS and CDR2 YYNGEE come from the germline V gene. The V segment lost 7 bases and the J segment 2 bases; nucleotides outside the gene matches: 7. The CDR3 is 15 amino acids.

The rearrangement uses TRBV19 and TRBJ2-5, with 10 bases aligning to TRBD2. Trimming at V came to 5 bases and at J to 5 bases, leaving 8 bases not matched to a gene. CDR3 length: 15 residues. Looked up from germline, CDR1 is LNHDA and CDR2 is SQIVND (reference sequence). The CDR3 coding sequence is TGTGCCAGTAGTTTAGGTCTAGCGGGAGTTGAGACCCAGTACTTC. Protein product: CASSLGLAGVETQYF. The full variable domain, in which reference TRBV19 and TRBJ2-5 provide the parts outside the CDR3, is DGGITQSPKYLFRKEGQNVTLSCEQNLNHDAMYWYRQDPGQGLRLIYYSQIVNDFQKGDIAEGYSVSREKKESFPLTVTSAQKNPTAFYLCASSLGLAGVETQYFGPGTRLLVL.

The chain is built from TRBV5-4 and TRBJ2-3; TRBD2 matches at 11 bases. Trimming removed 1 base from V and 2 bases from J; junction bases left unmatched: 6. CDR3 length equals 17 residues. Germline V gene sequence: CDR1 SGHNT, CDR2 YYREEE (reference sequence). CDR3: CASSLRPTSGNTDTQYF. DNA for the CDR3: TGTGCCAGCAGCTTGCGCCCGACTAGCGGGAACACAGATACGCAGTATTTT.

This clone was recorded once. The V and J genes are TRBV4-1 and TRBJ2-6, with a tentative D call TRBD1 (5 bases). CDR1 is MGHRA and CDR2 is YSYEKL in the germline V gene. V gave up 4 bases and J gave up 2 bases, with 9 bases separating them. This CDR3 contains 15 residues. CDR3 region: CASSPAGTGANVLTF. The CDR3 nucleotides are TGCGCCAGCAGCCCCGCAGGGACTGGGGCCAACGTCCTGACTTTC.

This clone came up once. The chain couples TRBV9 to TRBJ2-2, with unresolved D. The CDR3 runs to 15 residues. Germline CDR1 and CDR2: SGDLS and YYNGEE. The V end lost 1 base, the J end lost 3 bases, and 10 bases lay between the germline ends. CDR3 residues: CASSVRGADTGELFF. The CDR3 DNA reads TGTGCCAGCAGCGTAAGAGGTGCGGACACCGGGGAGCTGTTTTTT. The entire variable domain, with the rest obtained from reference TRBV9 and TRBJ2-2, is as follows: DSGVTQTPKHLITATGQRVTLRCSPRSGDLSVYWYQQSLDQGLQFLIQYYNGEERAKGNILERFSAQQFPDLHSELNLSSLELGDSALYFCASSVRGADTGELFFGEGSRLTVL.

The CDR3, as DNA: TGCGCCAGCAGCCCCGGGACAGGGAATGGCTACACCTTC. The encoded protein is CASSPGTGNGYTF. The genes are TRBV5-1 and TRBJ1-2; TRBD1 agrees at 9 bases. The CDR3 spans 13 residues. CDR1 and CDR2 (germline): SGHRS, YFSETQ. The trim removed 4 bases at V and 6 bases at J, leaving 4 bases unmatched.

CDR3: CASSRQGVDEQYF. The CDR3 DNA reads as TGTGCCAGCAGTCGACAGGGGGTCGACGAGCAGTACTTC. The chain has TRBV28 and TRBJ2-7, with TRBD1 matching 9 bases. Germline V gives CDR1 MDHEN, CDR2 SYDVKM. This CDR3 has 13 amino acids. V gave up 5 bases and J gave up 5 bases; unmatched junction bases: 4. Full variable domain (rest looked up from reference TRBV28 and TRBJ2-7): DVKVTQSSRYLVKRTGEKVFLECVQDMDHENMFWYRQDPGLGLRLIYFSYDVKMKEKGDIPEGYSVSREKKERFSLILESASTNQTSMYLCASSRQGVDEQYFGPGTRLTVT.

The rearrangement links TRBV2 to TRBJ2-7; perhaps TRBD1 as D (6 bases). Between the trimmed V and J ends, which lost 4 bases and 1 base, there was a span of 11 bases. This CDR3 is built from 14 residues. From germline, CDR1 is SNHLY and CDR2 FYNNEI. The CDR3 bases are TGTGCCAGCAGTGGGAGGACAGTGTCCTACGAGCAGTACTTC. Protein product: CASSGRTVSYEQYF.

The chain uses TRBV30 and TRBJ2-5; D unresolved. This CDR3 region has 13 residues. The germline V and J ends were trimmed by 6 bases and 1 base, with 12 bases remaining between them. From germline, CDR1 is GTSNPN and CDR2 SVGIG (reference sequence). The CDR3 loop is CACQESFQETQYF. In nucleotides, the CDR3 is TGTGCCTGCCAGGAATCCTTCCAAGAGACCCAGTACTTC.

This clone has just one count. V usage is TRBV13 and J usage is TRBJ1-2; 10 nucleotides match TRBD1. CDR3 size: 16 residues. The V segment lost 5 bases and the J segment 0 bases; nucleotides outside the gene matches: 6. The germline V gene encodes CDR1 PRHDT and CDR2 FYEKMQ (reference sequence). For the CDR3, the DNA is TGTGCCAGCAGCGTGGACAGGGGGAACACTAACTATGGCTACACCTTC. The encoded protein is CASSVDRGNTNYGYTF.

The chain combines TRBV11-3 with TRBJ2-7, with 7 bases lining up with TRBD2. Germline-derived CDR1 and CDR2 are SGHNT and YENEEA. Losses at the gene ends were 3 bases for V and 5 bases for J; bases not matched to a gene: 10. The CDR3 sequence is 15 residues long. The CDR3 sequence is CASSFEGGPGNEQYF. DNA for the CDR3: TGTGCCAGCAGCTTTGAGGGAGGGCCCGGGAACGAGCAGTACTTC.

This chain links TRBV27 with TRBJ1-1; a possible D gene is TRBD1 (6 bases). The CDR3 runs to 15 residues. Trimming removed 0 bases from V and 1 base from J, with 9 bases in between. Germline CDR1 and CDR2: MNHEY and SMNVEV (reference sequence). CDR3 sequence (DNA): TGTGCCAGCAGTTTATCGGTACAGGGGAACACTGAAGCTTTCTTT. Translated: CASSLSVQGNTEAFF.

The rearrangement uses TRBV9 and TRBJ1-1; D gene unclear. The CDR3 sequence is 13 residues long. Trimming cost V 2 bases and J 1 base, with 6 bases left between them. Germline V gene sequence: CDR1 SGDLS, CDR2 YYNGEE. CDR3 in amino acids: CASSVAGNTEAFF. The CDR3 region has the DNA TGTGCCAGCAGCGTGGCAGGGAACACTGAAGCTTTCTTT.

The rearrangement joins TRBV25-1 to TRBJ1-1; 8 nucleotides line up with TRBD1. In germline, CDR1 is MGHDK, CDR2 SYGVNS. The CDR3 extends over 14 amino acids. The trim removed 3 bases at V and 5 bases at J, leaving 5 bases unmatched. The CDR3 DNA is TGTGCCAGCAGTGATGGGACAGGTTGGACTGAAGCTTTCTTT. The encoded protein is CASSDGTGWTEAFF. The variable domain in full, with the rest retrieved from reference TRBV25-1 and TRBJ1-1, is EADIYQTPRYLVIGTGKKITLECSQTMGHDKMYWYQQDPGMELHLIHYSYGVNSTEKGDLSSESTVSRIRTEHFPLTLESARPSHTSQYLCASSDGTGWTEAFFGQGTRLTVV.

The chain couples TRBV19 to TRBJ1-1; 10 bases line up with TRBD1. The CDR3 sequence is 15 residues long. Germline trimming cut 2 bases from V and 3 bases from J; bases unmatched to any gene: 3. The germline V gene has CDR1 LNHDA and CDR2 SQIVND (reference sequence). The CDR3 here is CASSISDRGHTEAFF. DNA for the CDR3: TGTGCCAGTAGTATATCCGACAGGGGGCACACTGAAGCTTTCTTT.

The count of this clone is one. CDR3 nucleotide sequence: TGCGCCAGCAGCTTGTCCAGGATAGAGACCCAGTACTTC. It yields the protein CASSLSRIETQYF. The J gene is TRBJ2-5, the V gene TRBV5-1; the D is unclear. Trimming shortened V by 1 base and J by 4 bases, and 8 bases separated the two germline ends. This CDR3 spans 13 amino acids. CDR1 is SGHRS and CDR2 is YFSETQ in the germline V gene.

The V and J genes are TRBV7-3 and TRBJ2-3; tentatively, D is TRBD2 (5 bases). Germline V gene lookup returns CDR1 SGHTA and CDR2 FQGTGA. The CDR3 covers 14 residues. The ends were cut back, 2 bases at V and 5 bases at J, with 11 bases in the middle. Here the CDR3 DNA reads TGTGCCAGCAGCTTAGCGGCCCGGGGAGATACGCAGTATTTT. It codes for CASSLAARGDTQYF. Full variable domain (remainder filled in from reference TRBV7-3 and TRBJ2-3): GAGVSQTPSNKVTEKGKYVELRCDPISGHTALYWYRQSLGQGPEFLIYFQGTGAADDSGLPNDRFFAVRPEGSVSTLKIQRTERGDSAVYLCASSLAARGDTQYFGPGTRLTVL.